This TCR beta chain stems from a study of T-cell reconstitution after alpha-beta-depleted transplantation in children. Whole-study findings and limits: Expanded graft clones numbering several hundred reportedly gave rise to alpha-beta T cells about two months after transplant. At the one-year point after transplant, T-cell counts and TCRbeta diversity were found to come mostly from T cells that had been newly produced.

Unique molecular identifiers were built into the TCRbeta library. TCRdb recomputed calls from the PCR reads with MiXCR, one row per CDR3 protein. The repertoire holds 200,000 to 250,000 distinct CDR3 sequences, with roughly 10% as singletons. Germline assignment: CDR1 DFQATT and CDR2 SNEGSKA (reference sequence). The CDR3 is 14 amino acids. The V end was cut by 5 bases, the J end by 5 bases, with 19 bases between. This clonotype has ten or more counts. Its antigen remains unknown. The origin of this receptor is a child under three years old with acute myeloid leukemia, due to receive a stem cell transplant. Sample: PBMCs, taken before TCRalphabeta/CD19-depleted stem cell transplant. The J gene is TRBJ2-7, the V gene TRBV20-1, with a weak D call TRBD2 (6 bases). CDR3 residues: CSAHAGPLTDEQYF. CDR3 coding DNA: TGCAGTGCTCATGCGGGACCCCTAACGGACGAGCAGTACTTC.